This T cell receptor beta chain was identified during a study of blood T cell repertoires in COVID-19. About the study: Nucleic acid was either cDNA or gDNA, and it came from T cells, B-cell-depleted T cells, or PBMCs.

TCRdb's copy holds only in-frame clones and misses some; the assay was immunoSEQ multiplex PCR. This table holds around 300,000 clones, 86% found once. The V gene lost 2 bases and the J gene lost 8 bases, with 4 bases spanning the gap. The CDR3 is 11 amino acids. The V call is TRBV12-3 or TRBV12-4, the J call TRBJ1-3; D remains unclear. This TCR derives from a woman aged 25 to 39 who had recovered from COVID-19. The sequencing input was peripheral blood. As DNA, the CDR3 is TGTGCCAGCAGTTTACGGGACACCATATATTTT. This codes for CASSLRDTIYF.